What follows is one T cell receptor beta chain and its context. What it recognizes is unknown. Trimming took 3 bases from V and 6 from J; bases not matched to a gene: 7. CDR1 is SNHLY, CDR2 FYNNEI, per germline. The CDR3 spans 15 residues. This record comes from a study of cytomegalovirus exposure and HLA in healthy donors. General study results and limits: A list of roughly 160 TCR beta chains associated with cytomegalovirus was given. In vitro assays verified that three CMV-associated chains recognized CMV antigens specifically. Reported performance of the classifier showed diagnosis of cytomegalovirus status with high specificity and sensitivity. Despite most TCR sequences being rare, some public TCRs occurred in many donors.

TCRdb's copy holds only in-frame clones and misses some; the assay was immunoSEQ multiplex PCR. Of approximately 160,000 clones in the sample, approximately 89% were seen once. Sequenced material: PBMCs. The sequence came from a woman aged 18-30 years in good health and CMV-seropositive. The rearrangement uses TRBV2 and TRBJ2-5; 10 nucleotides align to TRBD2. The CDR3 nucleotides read TGTGCCAGCAGTGACGCTAGCGGGAGTTCGAAGACCCAGTACTTC. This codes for CASSDASGSSKTQYF. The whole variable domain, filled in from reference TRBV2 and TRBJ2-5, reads EPEVTQTPSHQVTQMGQEVILRCVPISNHLYFYWYRQILGQKVEFLVSFYNNEISEKSEIFDDQFSVERPDGSNFTLKIRSTKLEDSAMYFCASSDASGSSKTQYFGPGTRLLVL.